The sequence of this T cell receptor beta chain was determined in a study of T cell responses to AZD1222 COVID-19 vaccine (dated by TCRdb to the early 2020s). About the study as a whole: A total of over 230 trial participants underwent TCR sequencing, of whom around 200 received two doses of AZD1222 and roughly 25 received two doses of the MenACWY control vaccine. Trial participants were enrolled by age into subgroups of 18-55, 56-69 and 70-plus years, and roughly 150, 30 and 60 TCR-sequenced participants, respectively, were included in these subgroups. Study-level results and caveats: Reportedly, almost half of the unique spike-specific TCRs recognized epitopes lying outside the regions that are mutated in the B.1.351 and B.1.1.7 variants. CD4 TCRs associated with the vaccine covered the entire spike protein, and the dominant responses were in regions 160-218 and 743-854. Only 5 to 7 AZD1222 recipients were SARS-CoV-2 seropositive at baseline, limiting conclusions about previously exposed vaccinees. Because no samples from the day 14 peak response were available, repertoires could be characterized only after the peak T cell response. Participants were mostly white British, with more females than males. The authors suggested clonal diversity may have been underestimated. In the small 56-69-year group, the increase in depth fell short of significance, most likely because of low power. After two AZD1222 doses, spike-specific TCR breadth and depth were significantly higher than at day 0 and than in MenACWY recipients.

The sample's time point label, in plain terms: about 28 days (+/-7) after the second vaccine dose. AZD1222 recipients with second doses at about 4 weeks or about 12 weeks were pooled, because spike-specific TCR depth and breadth did not differ between schedules. Vaccinee samples came from UK trials COV001 and COV002, including a single-blind randomized controlled phase 2/3 trial of AZD1222 (ChAdOx1 nCoV-19) in healthy adults. For TCRbeta chain sequencing, PBMC samples from trial participants were taken at day 0 and at day 28 after the second dose. Reading the germline V gene gives CDR1 MNHNS and CDR2 SASEGT. The CDR3 spans 14 residues, from the cysteine through the phenylalanine. Only CDR3 DNA is held: 42 bases, read in frame from base 1. V sheds 3 bases and J sheds 4 bases, leaving 12 bases between their ends. The CDR3 regions of human TCRbeta chains were subjected to immunosequencing. Processing in the source paper ran as follows. Repertoire TCRs were matched against a reference library of SARS-CoV-2-specific TCRs generated with the MIRA antigen-specificity platform. Breadth was defined as the fraction of unique TCRs that were SARS-CoV-2-associated. Depth was defined as the fraction of total T cells that were SARS-CoV-2-associated. Each spike-specific TCR was assigned to its reactive spike region and to a CD4 or CD8 class using the MIRA data. Log10-transformed breadth and depth values were compared by one-way ANOVA with Sidak's multiple comparisons tests. TCRdb holds this immuneACCESS table with in-frame rearrangements only. Some clones are missing; in checked studies, unresolved V genes explain under half, and the rest has no known cause. The DNA gave D and trimming, while V, J and clone size come from that table. This sample lists 58,000 or so clones; less than 90% were detected once. Of the sample, less than 8.5% is held by the ten largest clones.

Comments on this clone: Its antigen has not been determined. The record has no base qualities; no much larger clone is one base away.

This TCR derives from an adult who received the AZD1222 COVID-19 vaccine. The sample here was peripheral blood, taken 28 days after the second AZD1222 dose. The chain is encoded by TRBV6-1 joined to TRBJ2-5, with the D gene too uncertain to name. The CDR3 here reads CASSERAVGETQYF. The DNA sequence follows: TGTGCCAGCAGTGAGAGAGCCGTCGGAGAGACCCAGTACTTC.